A few counts support the clone carrying this T cell receptor beta chain. What it binds is not known. The data are from a study of regulatory T cells in long-lasting Graves disease. The CDR3 contains 13 residues. Germline CDR1 is ENHRY and CDR2 is SYGVKD. V gave up 10 bases and J gave up 4 bases, with 11 bases separating them. Time point in this sample: persistent/refractory GD, antithyroid drugs over 5 years with positive TRAb. Making the TCR library involved RNA that had been extracted from PBMCs. In this cohort, patients came from an endocrinology department located in Xi'an, China. Study results and caveats: Favored gene segments in persistent disease were TRBV28, TRBJ1-2 and TRBJ2-5. Results may be inaccurate due to the small sample size.

To make TCR beta libraries, researchers used iRepertoire HTBI primers and Arm-PCR of CDR3 regions. In TCRdb, the multiplex PCR reads were re-called with MiXCR into one record per CDR3 protein. Of approximately 380,000 distinct CDR3 sequences in the sample, around 20% were seen once. This specimen consisted of peripheral blood mononuclear cells (PBMCs), obtained when the disease was refractory, from a patient treated with antithyroid drugs. The rearrangement links TRBV10-3 to TRBJ2-6, with no clear D. The sequence derives from a female donor with Graves disease. DNA for the CDR3: TGTGCCACCGAACCCGCCGGGGCCAACGTCCTGACTTTC. Amino acids: CATEPAGANVLTF.